This TCR beta chain stems from a study of technical replicates of blood from a few donors. Germline assignment: CDR1 LNHDA and CDR2 SQIVND (reference sequence). The CDR3 runs 14 residues. Trimming pared 5 bases from V and 0 bases from J, leaving 5 bases between. TCRdb's table, derived via immunoSEQ multiplex PCR, lists solely in-frame clones and lacks some. Altogether tens of thousands of clones are present, just under 95% being singletons, with the ten largest covering 0.2% to 0.3%. The clonotype comes from a human donor in good health. The sequenced sample consisted of T cells isolated from PBMCs. The chain links TRBV19 to TRBJ2-6; D is undetermined. CDR3 in amino acids: CASSDNSGANVLTF. The CDR3 DNA reads TGTGCCAGTAGTGACAACTCTGGGGCCAACGTCCTGACTTTC.